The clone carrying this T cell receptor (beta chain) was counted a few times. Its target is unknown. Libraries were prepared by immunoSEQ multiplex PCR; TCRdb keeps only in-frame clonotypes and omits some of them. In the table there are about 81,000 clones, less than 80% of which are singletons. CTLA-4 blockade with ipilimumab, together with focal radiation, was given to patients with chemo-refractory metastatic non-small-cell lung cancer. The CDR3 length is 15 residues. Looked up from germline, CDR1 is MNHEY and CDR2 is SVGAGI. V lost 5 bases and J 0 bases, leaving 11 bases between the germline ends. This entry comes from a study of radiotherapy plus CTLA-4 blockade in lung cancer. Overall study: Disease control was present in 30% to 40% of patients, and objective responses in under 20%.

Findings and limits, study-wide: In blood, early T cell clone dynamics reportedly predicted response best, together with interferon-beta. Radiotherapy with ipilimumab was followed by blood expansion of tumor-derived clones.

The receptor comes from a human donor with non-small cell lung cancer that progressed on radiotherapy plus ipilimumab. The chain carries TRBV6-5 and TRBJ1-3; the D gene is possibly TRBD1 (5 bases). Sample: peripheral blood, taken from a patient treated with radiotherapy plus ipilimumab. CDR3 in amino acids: CASSHRQGSGNTIYF. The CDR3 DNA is TGTGCCAGCAGTCACCGGCAGGGCTCTGGAAACACCATATATTTT.